What follows describes a single TCR beta chain. Sequencing was performed with immunoSEQ multiplex PCR; in TCRdb, only in-frame clones are kept and a portion is missing. The top ten hold 9.5% to 15% of the sample, which has some 480,000 clones, around 88% seen once. This entry comes from a study of Ad26.COV2.S vaccination and SARS-CoV-2 variants. Germline loops: CDR1 SGHTA, CDR2 FQGNSA. CDR3 length equals 13 residues. The V end lost 5 bases, the J end lost 4 bases, and 12 bases lay between the germline ends. Treatment noted: approximately 18 received Ad26.COV2.S at low or high dose, single or two shots; roughly five received placebo; per-sample allocation not given. Material that was analyzed had been drawn on day 63 after the first vaccine or placebo injection.

The source material was peripheral blood, sampled in a trial of Ad26.COV2.S vaccine versus placebo. The clonotype originates from a person aged 18-60 years who received the Ad26.COV2.S COVID-19 vaccine or a placebo. The chain combines TRBV7-2 with TRBJ2-7; D gene unclear. DNA of the CDR3: TGTGCCAGCAGCACCGACGGATTATACGAGCAGTACTTC. It codes for CASSTDGLYEQYF.